A selection of T cell receptor beta chains follows, all from one sample in a study of cytomegalovirus exposure and HLA in healthy donors. Using immunoSEQ multiplex PCR, the repertoire was profiled, and TCRdb retains in-frame clones only, with some absent. The profile shows about 94,000 clones, around 66% of them singletons. The sequenced sample was PBMCs. Source of these receptors: a man aged 25 to 40 in good health and CMV-seronegative. Each CDR3 is given with its conserved first and last residue. D genes are given only for firm matches. Where a row states a size, it is once, few, many or the class of an expanded clone; other rows omit it.

j_call: TRBJ2-1; clone_size: .; v_call: TRBV5-6; d_call: TRBD2; cdr3_aa: CASSARTSGRHNEQFF; cdr3_nt: TGTGCCAGCAGCGCCCGGACTAGCGGGAGACATAATGAGCAGTTCTTC
j_call: TRBJ2-2; clone_size: few; v_call: TRBV7-6; d_call: .; cdr3_aa: CASSLGRQYTGELFF; cdr3_nt: TGTGCCAGCAGCTTAGGTCGACAGTACACCGGGGAGCTGTTTTTT
j_call: TRBJ1-1; clone_size: .; v_call: TRBV19; d_call: .; cdr3_aa: CASSSGGAKAEAFF; cdr3_nt: TGTGCCAGCAGCTCGGGGGGCGCGAAGGCTGAAGCTTTCTTT
j_call: TRBJ1-2; clone_size: few; v_call: TRBV28; d_call: .; cdr3_aa: CASSLTGNYGYTF; cdr3_nt: TGTGCCAGCAGCTTAACAGGGAACTATGGCTACACCTTC
j_call: TRBJ2-3; clone_size: .; v_call: TRBV11-3; d_call: TRBD2; cdr3_aa: CASSLGLAATDTQYF; cdr3_nt: TGTGCCAGCAGCCTTGGACTAGCGGCCACAGATACGCAGTATTTT
j_call: TRBJ2-7; clone_size: once; v_call: TRBV14; d_call: TRBD2; cdr3_aa: CASSQSKAGGLYEQYF; cdr3_nt: TGTGCCAGCAGCCAATCCAAGGCGGGGGGCCTCTACGAGCAGTACTTC
j_call: TRBJ1-1; clone_size: .; v_call: TRBV6-6; d_call: .; cdr3_aa: CASSEMYTEAFF; cdr3_nt: TGTGCCAGCAGTGAGATGTACACTGAAGCTTTCTTT
j_call: TRBJ1-1; clone_size: .; v_call: TRBV6-4; d_call: TRBD1; cdr3_aa: CASSAQGGGGTEAFF; cdr3_nt: TGTGCCAGCAGTGCACAGGGGGGTGGTGGCACTGAAGCTTTCTTT
j_call: TRBJ1-5; clone_size: medium-sized; v_call: TRBV21-1; d_call: .; cdr3_aa: CASSKMTDFRSNQPQHF; cdr3_nt: TGTGCCAGCAGCAAAATGACGGACTTCCGTAGCAATCAGCCCCAGCATTTT
j_call: TRBJ1-2; clone_size: .; v_call: TRBV18; d_call: TRBD1; cdr3_aa: CASSPTGDYGYTF; cdr3_nt: TGTGCCAGCTCACCCACAGGGGACTATGGCTACACCTTC
j_call: TRBJ2-7; clone_size: .; v_call: TRBV4-3; d_call: .; cdr3_aa: CASSQATGPYEQYF; cdr3_nt: TGCGCCAGCAGCCAGGCGACAGGTCCCTACGAGCAGTACTTC
j_call: TRBJ1-4; clone_size: .; v_call: TRBV6-5; d_call: .; cdr3_aa: CASRHDRPSNEKLFF; cdr3_nt: TGTGCCAGCAGGCATGACAGGCCCTCTAATGAAAAACTGTTTTTT
j_call: TRBJ2-1; clone_size: .; v_call: TRBV7-9; d_call: .; cdr3_aa: CASDQKTYYNEQFF; cdr3_nt: TGTGCCAGCGATCAAAAGACATACTACAATGAGCAGTTCTTC
j_call: TRBJ2-7; clone_size: few; v_call: TRBV27; d_call: TRBD2; cdr3_aa: CASTFSGRSIYEQYF; cdr3_nt: TGTGCCAGCACCTTTAGCGGGAGAAGTATCTACGAGCAGTACTTC
j_call: TRBJ2-1; clone_size: .; v_call: TRBV5-1; d_call: TRBD2; cdr3_aa: CASSPGLAGNGEQFF; cdr3_nt: TGCGCCAGCAGCCCGGGACTAGCGGGAAACGGTGAGCAGTTCTTC
j_call: TRBJ2-6; clone_size: .; v_call: TRBV7-3; d_call: .; cdr3_aa: CASSKGPDSASPGANVLTF; cdr3_nt: TGTGCCAGCAGCAAAGGACCGGACAGTGCCTCACCTGGGGCCAACGTCCTGACTTTC
j_call: TRBJ2-2; clone_size: .; v_call: TRBV6-5; d_call: .; cdr3_aa: CASSSGITGELFF; cdr3_nt: TGTGCCAGCAGTTCGGGGATTACCGGGGAGCTGTTTTTT
j_call: TRBJ2-2; clone_size: few; v_call: TRBV11-1; d_call: TRBD1; cdr3_aa: CASSVVWDRGYTGELFF; cdr3_nt: TGTGCCAGCAGCGTTGTTTGGGACAGGGGGTATACCGGGGAGCTGTTTTTT
j_call: TRBJ2-1; clone_size: .; v_call: TRBV21-1; d_call: .; cdr3_aa: CASVVNLAGVSYNEQFF; cdr3_nt: TGTGCCAGCGTGGTAAACCTAGCGGGGGTCTCCTACAATGAGCAGTTCTTC
j_call: TRBJ2-3; clone_size: .; v_call: TRBV5-6; d_call: .; cdr3_aa: CASSLEPVAGTDTQYF; cdr3_nt: TGTGCCAGCAGCTTGGAGCCTGTAGCCGGCACAGATACGCAGTATTTT
j_call: TRBJ1-6; clone_size: .; v_call: TRBV19; d_call: TRBD1; cdr3_aa: CASSPSGGRESPLHF; cdr3_nt: TGTGCCAGTAGTCCGTCAGGGGGCAGGGAATCACCCCTCCACTTT
j_call: TRBJ2-3; clone_size: .; v_call: TRBV28; d_call: .; cdr3_aa: CASRLRVDTQYF; cdr3_nt: TGTGCCAGCAGGCTTAGAGTCGATACGCAGTATTTT
j_call: TRBJ1-2; clone_size: .; v_call: TRBV30; d_call: TRBD1; cdr3_aa: CAWSPGQGQRLGYTF; cdr3_nt: TGTGCCTGGAGCCCGGGACAGGGACAGCGATTGGGCTACACCTTC
j_call: TRBJ2-7; clone_size: few; v_call: TRBV15; d_call: .; cdr3_aa: CATSREEGSSHEQYF; cdr3_nt: TGTGCCACCAGCAGAGAGGAGGGGAGCTCCCACGAGCAGTACTTC
j_call: TRBJ2-1; clone_size: .; v_call: TRBV25-1; d_call: .; cdr3_aa: CASSELRGIGDNEQFF; cdr3_nt: TGTGCCAGCAGTGAATTGAGGGGGATTGGGGACAATGAGCAGTTCTTC
j_call: TRBJ2-3; clone_size: once; v_call: TRBV5-4; d_call: .; cdr3_aa: CASSLGGGTQYF; cdr3_nt: TGTGCCAGCAGCTTAGGGGGGGGTACGCAGTATTTT
j_call: TRBJ2-7; clone_size: medium-sized; v_call: TRBV6-5; d_call: .; cdr3_aa: CASSYSFQGNYEQYF; cdr3_nt: TGTGCCAGCAGTTACTCTTTCCAGGGTAACTACGAGCAGTACTTC
j_call: TRBJ1-2; clone_size: .; v_call: TRBV7-2; d_call: .; cdr3_aa: CASSSSRTERNYGYTF; cdr3_nt: TGTGCCAGCAGCTCCTCTAGGACAGAGAGAAACTATGGCTACACCTTC
j_call: TRBJ2-1; clone_size: .; v_call: TRBV29-1; d_call: TRBD2; cdr3_aa: CSAGTSGGRSYNEQFF; cdr3_nt: TGCAGCGCCGGGACTAGCGGGGGCCGCTCCTACAATGAGCAGTTCTTC
j_call: TRBJ2-3; clone_size: .; v_call: TRBV5-4; d_call: TRBD2; cdr3_aa: CASSLRLAGRTDTQYF; cdr3_nt: TGTGCCAGCAGCCTCAGACTAGCGGGTCGCACAGATACGCAGTATTTT
j_call: TRBJ2-4; clone_size: .; v_call: TRBV7-8; d_call: .; cdr3_aa: CASSLARQIQYF; cdr3_nt: TGTGCCAGCAGCTTAGCGCGACAGATTCAGTACTTC
j_call: TRBJ1-2; clone_size: once; v_call: TRBV4-2; d_call: .; cdr3_aa: CASSQLSDNYGYTF; cdr3_nt: TGTGCCAGCAGCCAGTTGTCAGATAACTATGGCTACACCTTC
j_call: TRBJ1-2; clone_size: .; v_call: TRBV20-1; d_call: TRBD1; cdr3_aa: CSSTGGDGYTF; cdr3_nt: TGCAGTTCGACAGGGGGCGATGGCTACACCTTC
j_call: TRBJ2-2; clone_size: .; v_call: TRBV9; d_call: TRBD1; cdr3_aa: CASSLNPDRDDTGELFF; cdr3_nt: TGTGCCAGCAGCCTCAACCCGGACAGGGACGACACCGGGGAGCTGTTTTTT
j_call: TRBJ2-5; clone_size: .; v_call: TRBV11-3; d_call: .; cdr3_aa: CASSFGTNRETQYF; cdr3_nt: TGTGCCAGCAGCTTTGGCACTAACCGAGAGACCCAGTACTTC
j_call: TRBJ2-1; clone_size: few; v_call: TRBV30; d_call: .; cdr3_aa: CAWVSPELTYNEQFF; cdr3_nt: TGTGCCTGGGTTTCCCCCGAACTGACCTACAATGAGCAGTTCTTC
j_call: TRBJ1-5; clone_size: .; v_call: TRBV27; d_call: TRBD1; cdr3_aa: CASSLSGTGGVPQHF; cdr3_nt: TGTGCCAGCAGTTTATCCGGGACAGGGGGTGTGCCCCAGCATTTT
j_call: TRBJ2-3; clone_size: .; v_call: TRBV4-3; d_call: TRBD1; cdr3_aa: CASSQSGTVGTDTQYF; cdr3_nt: TGCGCCAGCAGCCAGTCCGGGACAGTCGGCACAGATACGCAGTATTTT
j_call: TRBJ1-5; clone_size: .; v_call: TRBV18; d_call: .; cdr3_aa: CASSRGNSNQPQHF; cdr3_nt: TGTGCCAGCTCAAGGGGCAATAGCAATCAGCCCCAGCATTTT
j_call: TRBJ2-3; clone_size: .; v_call: TRBV19; d_call: TRBD1; cdr3_aa: CASSMGDRAGDTQYF; cdr3_nt: TGTGCCAGTAGTATGGGTGACAGGGCAGGAGATACGCAGTATTTT
j_call: TRBJ2-7; clone_size: few; v_call: TRBV18; d_call: TRBD2; cdr3_aa: CASSESGTSGMPILIYEQYF; cdr3_nt: TGTGCCAGCTCAGAGTCCGGGACTAGCGGGATGCCGATTCTCATATACGAGCAGTACTTC
j_call: TRBJ2-7; clone_size: few; v_call: TRBV30; d_call: TRBD2; cdr3_aa: CAWSKLGRASAYEQYF; cdr3_nt: TGTGCCTGGAGCAAGTTGGGGAGGGCCAGCGCCTACGAGCAGTACTTC
j_call: TRBJ2-2; clone_size: .; v_call: TRBV11-2; d_call: .; cdr3_aa: CASSLRGVNTGELFF; cdr3_nt: TGTGCCAGCAGCTTACGGGGTGTGAACACCGGGGAGCTGTTTTTT
j_call: TRBJ2-5; clone_size: few; v_call: TRBV7-7; d_call: TRBD2; cdr3_aa: CASSLTSGVETQYF; cdr3_nt: TGTGCTAGCAGCTTAACTAGCGGGGTAGAGACCCAGTACTTC